A single sample gave rise to the 26 T cell receptor beta chains below, sequenced in a study of blood T cell repertoires in COVID-19. The table came from immunoSEQ multiplex PCR; TCRdb's copy has only in-frame clones and leaves some out. The data contain about 290,000 clones, around nine tenths of them singletons. Sequenced input: peripheral blood. These receptors were obtained from a man aged 40-50 years with acute or convalescent COVID-19.

This rearrangement joins TRBV3-1 (or the pseudogene TRBV3-2) to TRBJ1-2, with 7 nucleotides matching TRBD1. Germline CDR1 is LGHDT and CDR2 is YNNKEL (reference sequence). Trimming at V came to 3 bases and at J to 6 bases, leaving 10 bases not matched to a gene. This CDR3 is built from 15 residues. As DNA, the CDR3 is TGTGCCAGCAGCCAGGCTTCGGGACAGCCGAATGGCTACACCTTC. It specifies CASSQASGQPNGYTF.

The chain uses TRBV27 and TRBJ2-3; 10 nucleotides match TRBD1. V was clipped by 6 bases and J by 3 bases; unmatched bases: 6. The germline V gene has CDR1 MNHEY and CDR2 SMNVEV (reference sequence). The CDR3 totals 15 residues. CDR3: CASRPRQGATDTQYF. The CDR3 DNA reads TGTGCCAGCAGACCCCGACAGGGGGCTACAGATACGCAGTATTTT.

This clone was seen more than once but under ten times. The rearrangement joins TRBV5-6 to TRBJ1-5; perhaps TRBD1 as D (5 bases). CDR3 length: 15 amino acids. Germline V gives CDR1 SGHDT, CDR2 YYEEEE. V dropped 4 bases and J dropped 6 bases, with 17 bases sitting between them. In DNA, the CDR3 is TGTGCCAGCAGCCGGAAGGCAGGGCAGAGTCAGCCCCAGCATTTT. This codes for CASSRKAGQSQPQHF.

V and J are TRBV30 and TRBJ1-3, with 8 bases identical to TRBD1. J was trimmed by 6 bases and V by 0 bases; bases with no gene match: 7. The CDR3 loop spans 15 amino acids. The germline CDR1 and CDR2 sequences are GTSNPN and SVGIG (reference sequence). In DNA, the CDR3 is TGTGCCTGGAGTGTACTCGGACAGGGCCTAAACACCATATATTTT. This translates into CAWSVLGQGLNTIYF.

The chain has TRBV5-1 and TRBJ2-7, with D possibly being TRBD2 (6 bases). V lost 4 bases to trimming and J lost 6 bases, with 11 bases between them. Per germline, CDR1 SGHRS and CDR2 YFSETQ. The CDR3 runs to 12 residues. DNA for the CDR3: TGCGCCAGCAGCCGGAGGGTGGGCGAGCAGTACTTC. Its translation is CASSRRVGEQYF.

This chain connects TRBV12-3 or TRBV12-4 to TRBJ1-1, with D hard to call. This CDR3 is 13 amino acids long. V lost 2 bases and J 4 bases, leaving 8 bases between the germline ends. This chain's CDR3 is CASSLSTVTEAFF. In DNA, the CDR3 is TGTGCCAGCAGTTTATCGACTGTCACTGAAGCTTTCTTT.

The CDR3 sequence is CATSREQGGYGYTF. In DNA form, the CDR3 reads TGTGCCACCAGCAGAGAACAGGGCGGCTATGGCTACACCTTC. The J gene is TRBJ1-2, the V gene TRBV15; maybe TRBD1 (6 bases). Germline V CDR1 and CDR2: LNHNV, YYDKDF (reference sequence). V was clipped by 0 bases and J by 4 bases, with 9 bases between them. The CDR3 contains 14 residues. Filled out from reference TRBV15 and TRBJ1-2, the complete variable domain reads DAMVIQNPRYQVTQFGKPVTLSCSQTLNHNVMYWYQQKSSQAPKLLFHYYDKDFNNEADTPDNFQSRRPNTSFCFLDIRSPGLGDTAMYLCATSREQGGYGYTFGSGTRLTVV.

The chain links TRBV6-5 to TRBJ1-1, with 8 bases aligning to TRBD1. CDR1 is MNHEY and CDR2 is SVGAGI in the germline V gene. The ends lost 8 bases at V and 7 bases at J; junction bases unmatched: 15. The CDR3 has 15 residues. Here the CDR3 reads CASFRTGTSLGEAFF. The CDR3 DNA reads TGTGCCAGCTTTCGGACAGGGACTTCTCTCGGTGAAGCTTTCTTT.

The CDR3 DNA reads TGTGCCAGTAGTACGCCGGGGGGGCTACAGTTCTTC. Protein sequence: CASSTPGGLQFF. The chain couples TRBV19 to TRBJ2-1; 8 bases align to TRBD2. CDR3 length: 12 residues. The V gene end was trimmed by 4 bases and the J gene end by 13 bases; junction bases not matched to a gene: 6. CDR1 LNHDA and CDR2 SQIVND come from the germline V gene (reference sequence).

Remarks on this clone: Additional DNA sequences in this sample encode the identical CDR3. The chain is built from TRBV5-1 and TRBJ1-1; TRBD1 is a possible D gene (6 bases). V lost 0 bases and J 3 bases, leaving 12 bases between the germline ends. The CDR3 loop spans 15 amino acids. The germline CDR1 and CDR2 sequences are SGHRS and YFSETQ. For the CDR3, the DNA is TGCGCCAGCAGCTTGGCTGGGGGCTGGGACACTGAAGCTTTCTTT. It codes for CASSLAGGWDTEAFF.

The chain combines TRBV4-1 with TRBJ1-4; D remains unclear. Deletions cut 6 bases from V and 5 bases from J, with 10 bases between. This CDR3 spans 13 amino acids. Germline CDR1 is MGHRA and CDR2 is YSYEKL. CDR3 region: CASSRTGNEKLFF. CDR3 nucleotides: TGCGCCAGCAGTCGGACGGGAAATGAAAAACTGTTTTTT.

This chain links TRBV6-5 with TRBJ1-1; unclear D gene. Trimming removed 11 bases at V and 2 bases at J, with 15 bases between. The CDR3 runs to 13 residues. Germline V gene sequence: CDR1 MNHEY, CDR2 SVGAGI. Here the CDR3 reads CASEVFLNTEAFF. The CDR3 DNA reads as TGTGCCTCAGAGGTCTTCCTTAACACTGAAGCTTTCTTT.

This clone turned up a few times. The rearrangement links TRBV19 to TRBJ1-2; D not certain. This CDR3 has 12 residues. Germline-derived CDR1 and CDR2 are LNHDA and SQIVND (reference sequence). With 7 bases removed from V and 2 bases from J, the gap between germline ends came to 8 bases. As DNA, the CDR3 is TGTGCCAGTACTGGAGCCAACTATGGCTACACCTTC. As protein: CASTGANYGYTF.

The gene calls are TRBV5-1 and TRBJ1-5; D gene unclear. Trimming cost V 5 bases and J 4 bases, with 10 bases left between them. CDR3 length: 13 residues. CDR1 is SGHRS, CDR2 YFSETQ, per germline. CDR3 protein: CASSWAMNQPQHF. Written as DNA, the CDR3 is TGCGCCAGCAGTTGGGCCATGAATCAGCCCCAGCATTTT.

The J gene is TRBJ1-2, the V gene TRBV20-1; D is possibly TRBD1 (5 bases). Germline values: CDR1 DFQATT, CDR2 SNEGSKA (reference sequence). CDR3 size: 11 residues. CDR3 coding DNA: TGCAGCCCGGGGGAGAACTATGGCTACACCTTC. Protein: CSPGENYGYTF.

The chain combines TRBV7-2 with TRBJ1-2; a weak D match, TRBD1 (6 bases). With 3 bases removed from V and 6 bases from J, the gap between germline ends came to 17 bases. Germline CDR1 SGHTA, CDR2 FQGNSA. This CDR3 is 15 amino acids long. CDR3 in DNA: TGTGCCAGCAGCTTCTCCGGGGGGGCATCAGATGGCTACACCTTC. This encodes CASSFSGGASDGYTF.

The chain recombines TRBV7-2 with TRBJ2-2, with D uncertain. CDR3 length equals 16 residues. From germline, CDR1 is SGHTA and CDR2 FQGNSA. V was trimmed by 2 bases and J by 1 base, leaving 11 bases between them. CDR3 coding DNA: TGTGCCAGCAGCTTAACGGTAGCTGTGAACACCGGGGAGCTGTTTTTT. It codes for CASSLTVAVNTGELFF.

The gene calls are TRBV6-5 and TRBJ1-2; D is possibly TRBD1 (6 bases). V was shortened by 5 bases and J by 4 bases, with 8 bases between the two germline ends. From germline, CDR1 is MNHEY and CDR2 SVGAGI. The CDR3 consists of 12 residues. CDR3 DNA: TGTGCCAGCAGTCAGGGGTTCTATGGCTACACCTTC. Its translation is CASSQGFYGYTF.

The chain uses TRBV7-3 and TRBJ2-7, with D perhaps matching TRBD2 (5 bases). This CDR3 spans 14 amino acids. V lost 0 bases, J lost 0 bases, and 6 bases lay in between. Germline V gene data show CDR1 as SGHTA and CDR2 as FQGTGA. CDR3 coding DNA: TGTGCCAGCAGCTTAACTGGGAGCTCCTACGAGCAGTACTTC. Protein product: CASSLTGSSYEQYF.

The chain carries TRBV19 and TRBJ1-1; D is unclear. Germline loops: CDR1 LNHDA, CDR2 SQIVND (reference sequence). The V end was cut by 3 bases, the J end by 9 bases, with 14 bases between. The CDR3 length is 13 residues. The CDR3 sequence: CASSIREVSKAFF. The CDR3 DNA reads TGTGCCAGTAGTATTCGGGAGGTATCCAAAGCTTTCTTT.

A note on this clone: Distinct nucleotide sequences in the sample also encode this CDR3. The chain links TRBV15 to TRBJ1-3; the D is unclear. The CDR3 is 14 amino acids. Germline V gene sequence: CDR1 LNHNV, CDR2 YYDKDF (reference sequence). Deletions cut 1 base from V and 1 base from J, with 5 bases between. The CDR3 sequence: CATSRGSSGNTIYF. CDR3 coding DNA: TGTGCCACCAGCAGAGGGAGTTCTGGAAACACCATATATTTT.

This clone showed up just once. The chain uses TRBV9 and TRBJ1-2; D gene unclear. The V and J ends lost 2 bases and 9 bases respectively, with 20 bases between them. CDR3 length equals 15 residues. Per germline, CDR1 SGDLS and CDR2 YYNGEE. This CDR3 reads CASSVVTPYGGRYTF. The CDR3 bases are TGTGCCAGCAGCGTCGTGACGCCGTATGGAGGACGCTACACCTTC.

This sequence joins TRBV19 and TRBJ1-5; tentative D call: TRBD1 (6 bases). Germline lookup yields CDR1 LNHDA and CDR2 SQIVND (reference sequence). The CDR3 totals 14 residues. V was clipped by 4 bases and J by 3 bases, with 10 bases between them. CDR3 region: CASSTTGSNQPQHF. CDR3 DNA sequence: TGTGCCAGTAGTACGACAGGCTCCAATCAGCCCCAGCATTTT.

The chain has TRBV29-1 and TRBJ2-3; no clear D. Germline CDR1 and CDR2: SQVTM and ANQGSEA. This CDR3 is 13 amino acids long. The V end was cut by 3 bases, the J end by 2 bases, with 9 bases between. CDR3: CSVDVQITDTQYF. Written as DNA, the CDR3 is TGCAGCGTTGATGTACAGATCACAGATACGCAGTATTTT.

The chain uses TRBV5-4 and TRBJ2-4; D is uncertain. This CDR3 spans 16 amino acids. Germline CDR1 is SGHNT and CDR2 is YYREEE (reference sequence). The germline V and J ends were trimmed by 0 bases and 0 bases, with 10 bases remaining between them. CDR3 bases: TGTGCCAGCAGCTTGGGCAGTCCCCTAGCCAAAAACATTCAGTACTTC. It encodes CASSLGSPLAKNIQYF.

The chain uses TRBV19 and TRBJ2-2; 11 nucleotides agree with TRBD1. The V segment lost 4 bases and the J segment 6 bases; nucleotides outside the gene matches: 7. Per germline, CDR1 LNHDA and CDR2 SQIVND (reference sequence). This CDR3 region has 16 residues. The CDR3 is CASSNIRTGGSGELFF. The CDR3 region has the DNA TGTGCCAGTAGTAATATTAGGACAGGGGGCTCCGGGGAGCTGTTTTTT.